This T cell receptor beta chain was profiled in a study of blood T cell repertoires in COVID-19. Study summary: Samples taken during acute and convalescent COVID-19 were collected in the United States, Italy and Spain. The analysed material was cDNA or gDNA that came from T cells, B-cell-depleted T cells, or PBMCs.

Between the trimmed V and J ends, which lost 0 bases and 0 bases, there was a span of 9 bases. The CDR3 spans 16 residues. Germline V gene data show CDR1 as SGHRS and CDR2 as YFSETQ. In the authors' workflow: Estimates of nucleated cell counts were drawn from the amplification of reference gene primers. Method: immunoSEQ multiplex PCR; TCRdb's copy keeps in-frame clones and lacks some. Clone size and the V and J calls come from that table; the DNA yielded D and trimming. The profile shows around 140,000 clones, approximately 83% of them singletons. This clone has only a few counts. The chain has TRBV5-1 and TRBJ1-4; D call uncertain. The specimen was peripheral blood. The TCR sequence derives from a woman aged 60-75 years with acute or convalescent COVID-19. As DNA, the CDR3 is TGCGCCAGCAGCTTGGGAGAAATTGCAACTAATGAAAAACTGTTTTTT. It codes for CASSLGEIATNEKLFF.